The 30 T cell receptor beta chains reported below all come from one sample, sequenced in a study of neurological immune-mediated disorders. TCRdb re-derived calls from the 5' RACE reads in MiXCR, one entry per CDR3 protein. This table holds about 40,000 distinct CDR3 sequences, 3% to 3.5% found once. As to time point: longitudinal time-point 1 (baseline). The sequenced sample was PBMCs. These receptor sequences come from a woman aged 60-75 years with multiple sclerosis.

This clonotype was counted ten times or more. The chain couples TRBV5-1 to TRBJ2-2, with D possibly being TRBD2 (5 bases). This CDR3 has 15 amino acids. Germline CDR1 is SGHRS and CDR2 is YFSETQ. Deletions cut 0 bases from V and 3 bases from J, with 9 bases between. The DNA of the CDR3 is TGCGCCAGCAGCTTGGAGAGGGCCGACACCGGGGAGCTGTTTTTT. This codes for CASSLERADTGELFF. Using reference TRBV5-1 and TRBJ2-2 for the parts outside the CDR3, the full variable domain is KAGVTQTPRYLIKTRGQQVTLSCSPISGHRSVSWYQQTPGQGLQFLFEYFSETQRNKGNFPGRFSGRQFSNSRSEMNVSTLELGDSALYLCASSLERADTGELFFGEGSRLTVL.

This clonotype was seen many times. The chain links TRBV29-1 to TRBJ2-7; D tentatively fits TRBD1 or TRBD2 (5 bases each). The germline V gene encodes CDR1 SQVTM and CDR2 ANQGSEA. The V gene lost 4 bases and the J gene lost 2 bases, with 9 bases spanning the gap. The CDR3 sequence is 12 residues long. The CDR3 loop is CSVASGPYEQYF. Here the CDR3 DNA reads TGCAGCGTTGCCTCGGGGCCCTACGAGCAGTACTTC.

This clonotype has a handful of counts. The rearrangement links TRBV7-9 to TRBJ2-5, with D unclear. Trimming removed 4 bases from V and 5 bases from J, with 14 bases in between. The CDR3 has 14 residues. Germline V lookup: CDR1 SEHNR, CDR2 FQNEAQ (reference sequence). CDR3 protein: CASSSEIGRETQYF. Here the CDR3 DNA reads TGTGCCAGCAGCTCCGAAATAGGCCGGGAGACCCAGTACTTC.

This clonotype was observed at least ten times. V usage is TRBV6-5 and J usage is TRBJ1-2, with TRBD1 identical over 10 bases. The CDR3 has 15 amino acids. V lost 7 bases and J lost 5; bases outside the gene matches: 10. CDR1 is MNHEY, CDR2 SVGAGI, per germline. This chain's CDR3 is CASTVTGTGVYGYTF. The CDR3 DNA reads TGTGCCAGCACCGTCACCGGGACAGGGGTTTATGGCTACACCTTC.

This clonotype was counted ten times or more. V is TRBV29-1 and J is TRBJ1-4; D remains ambiguous. The length of the CDR3 is 10 residues. The germline V and J ends were trimmed by 5 bases and 8 bases, with 6 bases remaining between them. The germline gives CDR1 SQVTM, CDR2 ANQGSEA. The CDR3 nucleotides read TGCAGCGTTCGAAGCGAAAAACTGTTTTTT. This encodes CSVRSEKLFF.

In its sample, this clonotype was seen many times. This chain connects TRBV7-9 to TRBJ2-5, with 13 bases identical to TRBD2. The CDR3 totals 17 residues. CDR1 and CDR2 from the germline V gene are SEHNR and FQNEAQ (reference sequence). V trimming: 4 bases; J trimming: 2 bases; junction bases outside the gene matches: 7. CDR3 loop: CASSSWTSGGNQETQYF. CDR3 sequence (DNA): TGTGCCAGCAGCTCCTGGACTAGCGGGGGAAATCAAGAGACCCAGTACTTC.

This clonotype was detected ten times or more. A clone one base away is much larger, so this may be a read error. This chain joins TRBV20-1 and TRBJ2-4; perhaps TRBD1 as D (5 bases). The germline V gene encodes CDR1 DFQATT and CDR2 SNEGSKA (reference sequence). The CDR3 length is 13 residues. This chain's CDR3 is CSARQGSEKIQYF. CDR3 nucleotide sequence: TGCAGTGCTAGACAGGGTTCGGAAAAAATTCAGTACTTC.

This clonotype was picked up many times. V and J are TRBV20-1 and TRBJ2-1; TRBD1 or TRBD2 may be the D gene (5 bases each). Germline CDR1 and CDR2: DFQATT and SNEGSKA (reference sequence). The length of the CDR3 is 17 residues. The ends were cut back, 0 bases at V and 0 bases at J, with 15 bases in the middle. The CDR3 loop is CSARDPTGTHSYNEQFF. The DNA for the CDR3 is TGCAGTGCTAGAGACCCCACCGGGACCCACTCCTACAATGAGCAGTTCTTC.

The sample holds many counts of this clonotype. The chain combines TRBV20-1 with TRBJ2-3, with D uncertain. CDR1 and CDR2 from the germline V gene are DFQATT and SNEGSKA (reference sequence). Trimming cost V 5 bases and J 0 bases, with 3 bases left between them. The CDR3 covers 11 residues. For the CDR3, the DNA is TGCAGTGCTGGTAGCACAGATACGCAGTATTTT. It translates to CSAGSTDTQYF.

This clonotype was found many times. The genes are TRBV3-1 and TRBJ1-6, with 8 bases aligning to TRBD1. CDR3 length equals 14 residues. V shed 1 base, J shed 10 bases, and the junction held 3 bases outside the gene matches. Germline V gene data show CDR1 as LGHDT and CDR2 as YNNKEL (reference sequence). This chain's CDR3 is CASSQGQGRSPLHF. CDR3 DNA: TGTGCCAGCAGCCAAGGACAGGGGAGGTCACCCCTCCACTTT.

This clonotype was detected many times. The chain links TRBV20-1 to TRBJ2-4; the match to TRBD2 covers 12 bases. CDR3 size: 16 residues. V was clipped by 3 bases and J by 2 bases; unmatched bases: 5. Per the germline V gene, CDR1 is DFQATT and CDR2 is SNEGSKA (reference sequence). The CDR3 DNA sequence: TGCAGTGCTAGGCCGGGACTAGCGGGTACCAAAAACATTCAGTACTTC. Residues: CSARPGLAGTKNIQYF.

The table lists this clonotype with many counts. This chain connects TRBV24-1 to TRBJ2-2; no firm D call. The V gene lost 0 bases and the J gene lost 5 bases, with 6 bases spanning the gap. CDR1 and CDR2 (germline): KGHDR, SFDVKD. The CDR3 covers 14 residues. The CDR3 DNA reads TGTGCCACCAGTGATTTGGGGCAAACCGGGGAGCTGTTTTTT. Amino acids: CATSDLGQTGELFF.

This clonotype was seen at least ten times. The V gene is TRBV12-3 or TRBV12-4, the J gene TRBJ1-2; D is perhaps TRBD1 (5 bases). V shed 6 bases and J shed 5 bases, with 10 bases lying between them. This CDR3 has 12 residues. The CDR3, as DNA: TGTGCCAGCAGCAGAGACAGATATGGCTACACCTTC. Protein: CASSRDRYGYTF.

The sample holds many counts of this clonotype. This sequence joins TRBV7-2 and TRBJ1-4; D ambiguous. This CDR3 is 14 amino acids long. The germline CDR1 and CDR2 sequences are SGHTA and FQGNSA. Trimming stripped 8 bases from V and 4 bases from J, with 14 bases between. CDR3 sequence: CASQGGPINEKLFF. CDR3 sequence (DNA): TGTGCCAGCCAAGGCGGTCCCATTAATGAAAAACTGTTTTTT.

At least ten counts were recorded for this clonotype. V and J are TRBV12-3 or TRBV12-4 and TRBJ2-2; 10 positions match TRBD1. J lost 0 bases, V lost 7 bases, and 8 bases had no gene match. The CDR3 spans 17 residues. CDR3 bases: TGTGCCAGCATAGCCGGGACAGGGGACTCGAACACCGGGGAGCTGTTTTTT. Encoded protein: CASIAGTGDSNTGELFF.

Ten or more counts support this clonotype. The chain employs TRBV6-5 and TRBJ1-1; D remains unclear. The CDR3 runs to 14 residues. In germline, CDR1 is MNHEY, CDR2 SVGAGI. Trimming cost V 2 bases and J 3 bases, with 10 bases left between them. This chain's CDR3 is CASSYGHGDTEAFF. CDR3 DNA sequence: TGTGCCAGCAGTTACGGCCATGGGGACACTGAAGCTTTCTTT.

This clonotype was counted ten times or more. The V and J genes are TRBV9 and TRBJ1-1; D is uncertain. The V gene's germline CDR1 is SGDLS and CDR2 YYNGEE. Trimming shortened V by 0 bases and J by 10 bases, and 19 bases separated the two germline ends. The CDR3 spans 15 residues. CDR3 in DNA: TGTGCCAGCAGCGTAGATGATGGACTTAGACTTGGAGCTTTCTTT. It codes for CASSVDDGLRLGAFF.

There are many counts of this clonotype. V usage is TRBV29-1 and J usage is TRBJ1-1, with D maybe TRBD1 (5 bases). Germline CDR1 and CDR2: SQVTM and ANQGSEA. The CDR3 is made up of 14 amino acids. V lost 1 base to trimming and J lost 4 bases, with 13 bases between them. The CDR3 DNA follows: TGCAGCGTTGAAGGGGCAGGGTGGGGCACTGAAGCTTTCTTT. Translating gives CSVEGAGWGTEAFF. Using reference TRBV29-1 and TRBJ1-1 for the parts outside the CDR3, the full variable domain is SAVISQKPSRDICQRGTSLTIQCQVDSQVTMMFWYRQQPGQSLTLIATANQGSEATYESGFVIDKFPISRPNLTFSTLTVSNMSPEDSSIYLCSVEGAGWGTEAFFGQGTRLTVV.

This clonotype was recorded many times. The chain carries TRBV13 and TRBJ2-5; 12 bases fit TRBD2. Germline lookup yields CDR1 PRHDT and CDR2 FYEKMQ (reference sequence). The CDR3 sequence is 16 residues long. The V and J ends lost 7 bases and 1 base, in that order; junction bases with no gene match: 7. CDR3 nucleotides: TGTGCCAGCAACAGACTAGCGGGGGACCTCCAAGAGACCCAGTACTTC. Its protein is CASNRLAGDLQETQYF.

This clonotype came up many times. The chain uses TRBV13 and TRBJ2-6; TRBD2 agrees at 8 bases. The V gene's germline CDR1 is PRHDT and CDR2 FYEKMQ (reference sequence). This CDR3 region has 15 residues. V was pared by 6 bases and J by 4 bases, with 5 bases of the junction left unmatched. CDR3 nucleotide sequence: TGTGCCAGCAGTCGACTAGCGAGAGGGGCCAACGTCCTGACTTTC. This encodes CASSRLARGANVLTF.

This clonotype was counted many times. V gene TRBV7-8 combines with J gene TRBJ1-6, with 9 positions matching TRBD1. The V segment lost 3 bases and the J segment 7 bases; nucleotides outside the gene matches: 7. The CDR3 loop spans 16 amino acids. Germline assignment: CDR1 SGHVS and CDR2 FQNEAQ. CDR3 sequence reads: CASSLAGQGVNSPLHF. DNA for the CDR3: TGTGCCAGCAGCTTGGCGGGACAGGGTGTGAATTCACCCCTCCACTTT.

This clonotype was observed at least ten times. The chain employs TRBV20-1 and TRBJ2-1; 10 bases are a match to TRBD1. There are 16 residues in the CDR3. CDR1 and CDR2 from the germline V gene are DFQATT and SNEGSKA (reference sequence). V lost 3 bases to trimming and J lost 0 bases; unmatched junction nucleotides: 5. CDR3 coding DNA: TGCAGTGCTAGTCCTCGACAGGGGGCCTCCTACAATGAGCAGTTCTTC. As protein: CSASPRQGASYNEQFF.

There are many counts of this clonotype. The rearrangement joins TRBV11-2 to TRBJ1-1, with TRBD1 identical over 7 bases. Germline V gives CDR1 SGHAT, CDR2 FQNNGV. The CDR3 is 14 amino acids. V lost 5 bases and J lost 5; bases outside the gene matches: 8. Here the CDR3 DNA reads TGTGCCAGCAGCCGAAACAGGGGAGGGACTGAAGCTTTCTTT. This gives the protein CASSRNRGGTEAFF.

Worth noting for this clonotype: Its ends do not fully match the called genes, so a read error is possible. The V gene is TRBV11-3, the J gene TRBJ1-1; D is ambiguous. CDR1 SGHNT and CDR2 YENEEA come from the germline V gene. The CDR3 consists of 12 residues. For the CDR3, the DNA is TGTGACAGCAGCACCAGCGGTGGTTCCGCTTTCTTT. Translation: CDSSTSGGSAFF.

This clonotype was counted at least ten times. As DNA, the CDR3 is TGCGCCAGCAGCTTTGGGACAGGCGGGATGACGGCTGAAGCTTTCTTT. Its protein is CASSFGTGGMTAEAFF. The chain links TRBV5-1 to TRBJ1-1; 8 positions agree with TRBD1. The germline gives CDR1 SGHRS, CDR2 YFSETQ. Unmatched junction bases numbered 12, after V lost 2 bases and J lost 6 bases. The CDR3 loop spans 16 amino acids.

This clonotype was found many times. The chain carries TRBV5-1 and TRBJ2-7, with TRBD1 matching 9 bases. CDR1 and CDR2 from the germline V gene are SGHRS and YFSETQ. V lost 8 bases to trimming and J lost 1 base; unmatched junction nucleotides: 4. The CDR3 consists of 13 residues. The CDR3 loop reads CARNRGLSYEQYF. The CDR3, as DNA: TGCGCCAGAAACAGGGGGCTTTCCTACGAGCAGTACTTC.

This clonotype has only a few counts. Possible read error: a much larger clone is one base away. This chain uses TRBV10-3 with TRBJ1-3; possibly TRBD1 for D (5 bases). The CDR3 runs 15 residues. Germline loops: CDR1 ENHRY, CDR2 SYGVKD. The CDR3 is CAMSSAGWSGKTIYF. CDR3 DNA sequence: TGTGCCATGAGCTCTGCAGGGTGGTCTGGAAAAACCATATATTTT.

This clonotype was detected ten times or more. The chain couples TRBV29-1 to TRBJ2-3; the match to TRBD1 covers 10 bases. Losses at the gene ends were 4 bases for V and 5 bases for J; bases not matched to a gene: 3. CDR1 SQVTM and CDR2 ANQGSEA come from the germline V gene. The CDR3 has 13 residues. The CDR3 coding sequence is TGCAGCGTTGGACAGGGGGCCGGAGATACGCAGTATTTT. This encodes CSVGQGAGDTQYF.

This clonotype was recorded many times. The V call is TRBV20-1, the J call TRBJ2-1; D remains unclear. The V gene's germline CDR1 is DFQATT and CDR2 SNEGSKA (reference sequence). The CDR3 has 14 amino acids. V lost 6 bases and J 6 bases, leaving 18 bases between the germline ends. CDR3 nucleotide sequence: TGCAGTGCCAATAGGGCCTCTACGGGCAATGAGCAGTTCTTC. Translating it yields CSANRASTGNEQFF.

This clonotype came up many times. The V and J genes are TRBV6-5 and TRBJ1-3; D call uncertain. The CDR3 is 14 amino acids. V was trimmed by 7 bases and J by 4 bases, leaving 14 bases between them. Germline assignment: CDR1 MNHEY and CDR2 SVGAGI. The CDR3 nucleotides are TGTGCCAGCAAACCCTCGGCGTACGGAAACACCATATATTTT. Translating it yields CASKPSAYGNTIYF.